A single count supports the clone carrying this T cell receptor beta chain. Its specificity is unknown. A clone one base away is much larger, so this may be a read error. CDR1 and CDR2 (germline): SEHNR, FQNEAQ (reference sequence). There are 13 residues in the CDR3. Trimming cost V 3 bases and J 10 bases, with 13 bases left between them. Libraries of TCR beta came from iRepertoire HTBI primers plus Arm-PCR of CDR3 regions. One entry per CDR3 protein results from TCRdb running MiXCR on the multiplex PCR reads. The sample yields some 400,000 distinct CDR3 sequences, about 15% seen once. This sample is part of a study of regulatory T cells in long-lasting Graves disease. The study, taken as a whole, reports: New patients shared fewer public clonotypes (around 980) than persistent patients did (approximately 2,700).

Time point noted: newly diagnosed GD, antithyroid drugs for less than 3 months. From RNA extracted from PBMCs, the TCR library was made. This sample was also put to use in a study of T cells in Graves' hyperthyroidism and ophthalmopathy.

The chain employs TRBV7-9 and TRBJ2-1, with D perhaps TRBD1 (5 bases). The source was peripheral blood mononuclear cells (PBMCs), collected at new diagnosis, from a patient treated with antithyroid drugs. The receptor was isolated from a woman under 40 with Graves disease. CDR3 nucleotides: TGTGCCAGCAGCTTGGATAACAGGTGGGAGCAGTTCTTC. Amino acid sequence: CASSLDNRWEQFF.